Listed here is a single T cell receptor beta chain. Different DNA sequences within this sample yield the same CDR3. The data were obtained in a study of shared clonotypes between healthy human individuals. Profiled with immunoSEQ multiplex PCR; TCRdb holds only in-frame clones, not every one. The sample consists of a few million clones, under 97% of them appearing once. The junction had 3 bases not matched to a gene; V was cut back by 4 bases and J by 4 bases. CDR1 and CDR2 (germline): SNHLY, FYNNEI. The CDR3 runs 14 residues. Sample: naive CD4+ T cells sorted from blood. Subset indicated: CD45RA+ positively selected. The gene calls are TRBV2 and TRBJ2-7; 11 bases fit TRBD1. The receptor comes from a man aged 18 to 29 in good health. DNA of the CDR3: TGTGCCAGCAGTGGAGGGACAGGGGGTTACGAGCAGTACTTC. Protein product: CASSGGTGGYEQYF.